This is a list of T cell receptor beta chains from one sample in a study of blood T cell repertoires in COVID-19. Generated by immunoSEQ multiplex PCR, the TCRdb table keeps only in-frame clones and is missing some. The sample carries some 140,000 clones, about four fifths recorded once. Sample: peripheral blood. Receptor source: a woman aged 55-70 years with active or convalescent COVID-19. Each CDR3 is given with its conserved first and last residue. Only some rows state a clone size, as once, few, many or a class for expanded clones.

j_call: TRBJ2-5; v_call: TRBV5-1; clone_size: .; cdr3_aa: CASSLAWLAEWGQETQYF
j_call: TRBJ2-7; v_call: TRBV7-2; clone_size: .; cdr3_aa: CASQKTGSSYEQYF
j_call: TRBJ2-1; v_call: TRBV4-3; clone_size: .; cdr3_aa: CASSPLWTSGYNEQFF
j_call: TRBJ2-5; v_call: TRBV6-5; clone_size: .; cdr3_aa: CASKITGVETQYF
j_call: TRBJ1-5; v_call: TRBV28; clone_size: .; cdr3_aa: CASSLWQRNSNQPQHF
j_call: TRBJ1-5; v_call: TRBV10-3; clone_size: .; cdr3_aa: CAISEPGEGNQPQHF
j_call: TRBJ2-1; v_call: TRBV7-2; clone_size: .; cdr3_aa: CASSFRGLLSNEQFF
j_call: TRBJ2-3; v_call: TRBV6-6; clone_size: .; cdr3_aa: CASSRGPTDTQYF
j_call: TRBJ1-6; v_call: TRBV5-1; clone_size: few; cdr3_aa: CASTQTGDSPLHF
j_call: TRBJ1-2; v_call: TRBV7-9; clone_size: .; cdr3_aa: CASSHPVDRVGGYTF
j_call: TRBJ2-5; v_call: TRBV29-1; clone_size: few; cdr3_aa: CSVERGSEETQYF
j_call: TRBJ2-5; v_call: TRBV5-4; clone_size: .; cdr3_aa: CASSPGGTGEETQYF
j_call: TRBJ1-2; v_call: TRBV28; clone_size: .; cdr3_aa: CASRARDREYYGYTF
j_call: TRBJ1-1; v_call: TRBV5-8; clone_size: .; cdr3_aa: CASKGAEGNTEAFF
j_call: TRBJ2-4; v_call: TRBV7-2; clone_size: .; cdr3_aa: CASSLTGQTKNIQYF
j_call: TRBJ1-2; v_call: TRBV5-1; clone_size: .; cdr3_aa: CASSLGLRGHRDGYTF
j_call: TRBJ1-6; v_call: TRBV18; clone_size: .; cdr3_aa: CASSQAYNSPLHF
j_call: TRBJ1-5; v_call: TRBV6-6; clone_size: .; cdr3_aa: CASSRGQGNQPQHF
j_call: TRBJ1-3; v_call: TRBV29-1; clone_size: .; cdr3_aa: CSVEGGRGQGGNTIYF
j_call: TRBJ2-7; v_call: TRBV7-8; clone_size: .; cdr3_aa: CATTLQTGGYYEQYF
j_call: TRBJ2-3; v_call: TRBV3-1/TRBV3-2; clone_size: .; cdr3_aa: CASSRGDTQYF
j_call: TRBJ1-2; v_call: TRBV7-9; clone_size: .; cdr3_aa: CASSQRGTNYGYTF
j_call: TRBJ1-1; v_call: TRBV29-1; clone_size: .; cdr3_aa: CSVGQFNTEAFF
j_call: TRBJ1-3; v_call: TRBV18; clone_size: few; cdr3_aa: CASSQPGQGAGNTIYF
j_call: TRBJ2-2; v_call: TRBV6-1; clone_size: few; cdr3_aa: CASSEGGLAGDTGELFF
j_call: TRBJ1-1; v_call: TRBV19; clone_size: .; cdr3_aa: CASSTGQGIGTEAFF
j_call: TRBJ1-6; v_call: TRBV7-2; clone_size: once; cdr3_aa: CASSSRVTGFGNSPLHF
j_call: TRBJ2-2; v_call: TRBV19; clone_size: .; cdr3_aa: CASSIVWTGLSGELFF
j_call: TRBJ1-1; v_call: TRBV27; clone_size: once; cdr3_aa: CASSQLGGYTEAFF
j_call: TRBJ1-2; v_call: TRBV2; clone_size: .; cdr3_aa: CASSRSLPQASYTF
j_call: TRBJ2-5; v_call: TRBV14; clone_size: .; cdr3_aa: CASSRGLQETQYF
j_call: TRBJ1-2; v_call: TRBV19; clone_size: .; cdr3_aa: CASSIQGDGYTF
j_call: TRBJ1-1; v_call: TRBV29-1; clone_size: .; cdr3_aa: CSVEGQGNTEAFF
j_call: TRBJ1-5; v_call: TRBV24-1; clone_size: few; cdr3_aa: CATSDSRSYQPQHF
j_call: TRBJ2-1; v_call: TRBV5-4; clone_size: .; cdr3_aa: CASSLAAPGYNEQFF
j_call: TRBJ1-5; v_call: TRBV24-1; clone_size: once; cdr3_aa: CATSPTGAGNQPQHF
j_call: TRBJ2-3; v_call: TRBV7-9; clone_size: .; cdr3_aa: CASSESADTQYF
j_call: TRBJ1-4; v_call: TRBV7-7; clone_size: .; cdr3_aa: CASSLGQGEETNEKLFF
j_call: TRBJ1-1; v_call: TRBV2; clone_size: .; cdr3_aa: CASSEMSGGEAFF
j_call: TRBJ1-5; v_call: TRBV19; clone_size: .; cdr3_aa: CASSMPPGAGRDQPQHF
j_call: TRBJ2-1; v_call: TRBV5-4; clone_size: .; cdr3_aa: CASRQAGGFPNEQFF
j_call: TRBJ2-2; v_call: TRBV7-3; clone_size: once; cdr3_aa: CATQGPTGELFF
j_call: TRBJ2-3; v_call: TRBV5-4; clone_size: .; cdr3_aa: CASSLIWGRLAGSTDTQYF
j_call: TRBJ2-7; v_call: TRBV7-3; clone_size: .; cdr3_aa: CASRQSGTIYEQYF
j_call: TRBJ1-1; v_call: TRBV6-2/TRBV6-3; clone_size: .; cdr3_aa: CASSYSTGSGGYNTEAFF
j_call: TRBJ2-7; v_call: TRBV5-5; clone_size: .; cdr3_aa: CASSSAGTEVYEQYF
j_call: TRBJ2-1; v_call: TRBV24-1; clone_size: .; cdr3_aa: CATSDPGQGNEQFF
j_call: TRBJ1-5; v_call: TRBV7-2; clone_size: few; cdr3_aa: CASSLSGYSNQPQHF